The 13 T cell receptor beta chains reported below all come from one sample, sequenced in a study of blood T cell repertoires in COVID-19. Some clones are missing from TCRdb's copy, which holds only in-frame ones; the method was immunoSEQ multiplex PCR. The sample has approximately 65,000 clones, about 88% seen once. Sequencing was done on a sample of peripheral blood. The receptor source for this set is a human donor in a cohort sampled during active COVID-19.

This clone has more than one count but fewer than ten. As DNA, the CDR3 is TGTGCCTCTTCCGGGGGTGCGGATCTGAACACTGAAGCTTTCTTT. It is translated as CASSGGADLNTEAFF. The rearrangement uses TRBV4-2 and TRBJ1-1, with D perhaps TRBD1 (5 bases). The CDR3 has 15 residues. CDR1 is LGHNA, CDR2 YNFKEQ, per germline. Deletions cut 11 bases from V and 0 bases from J, with 19 bases between.

This clone was counted between two and nine times. The chain has TRBV30 and TRBJ2-7; 10 bases agree with TRBD2. The CDR3 contains 17 residues. The V gene's germline CDR1 is GTSNPN and CDR2 SVGIG (reference sequence). After removal of 0 bases from V and 5 bases from J, the junction contained 13 bases not matched to a gene. The CDR3 DNA reads TGTGCCTGGAGTGTTCGGGCTAGCGGGAGAATCGATCACGAGCAGTACTTC. Amino acids: CAWSVRASGRIDHEQYF. The complete variable domain, with remaining parts taken from reference TRBV30 and TRBJ2-7, reads SQTIHQWPATLVQPVGSPLSLECTVEGTSNPNLYWYRQAAGRGLQLLFYSVGIGQISSEVPQNLSASRPQDRQFILSSKKLLLSDSGFYLCAWSVRASGRIDHEQYFGPGTRLTVT.

Here the CDR3 reads CASSPSGGTSYEQYF. In DNA form, the CDR3 reads TGTGCCAGCTCACCGAGCGGGGGAACATCCTACGAGCAGTACTTC. The chain joins TRBV18 to TRBJ2-7; 8 nucleotides line up with TRBD2. The CDR3 has 15 residues. Trimming took 3 bases from V and 1 from J; bases not matched to a gene: 5. CDR1 KGHSH and CDR2 LQKENI come from the germline V gene.

The rearrangement links TRBV7-2 to TRBJ2-1, with TRBD1 matching over 10 bases. CDR3 size: 15 residues. Looked up from germline, CDR1 is SGHTA and CDR2 is FQGNSA. V dropped 2 bases and J dropped 10; count of bases not matched to a gene: 8. The CDR3 loop is CASSLTPGQGKEQFF. CDR3 sequence (DNA): TGTGCCAGCAGCTTAACCCCGGGACAGGGGAAAGAGCAGTTCTTC.

The chain has TRBV6-1 and TRBJ2-7, with 8 bases lining up with TRBD2. Germline CDR1 and CDR2: MNHNS and SASEGT. The CDR3 is made up of 15 amino acids. The V and J ends lost 0 bases and 3 bases, in that order; junction bases with no gene match: 4. CDR3 nucleotides: TGTGCCAGCAGTGAAGCTCGGGGGGGGCTCTACGAGCAGTACTTC. Translated, it gives CASSEARGGLYEQYF.

This clone was found once. The chain joins TRBV5-4 to TRBJ2-7; 8 bases line up with TRBD2. V dropped 6 bases and J dropped 1; count of bases not matched to a gene: 9. The CDR3 runs to 15 residues. CDR1 is SGHNT, CDR2 YYREEE, per germline (reference sequence). The CDR3 bases are TGTGCCAGCACCCTCGGGGGGGCAGCTTCCTACGAGCAGTACTTC. Its translation: CASTLGGAASYEQYF.

This chain uses TRBV30 with TRBJ2-2; TRBD1 agrees at 7 bases. There are 13 residues in the CDR3. Germline CDR1 GTSNPN, CDR2 SVGIG (reference sequence). V gave up 5 bases and J gave up 3 bases; unmatched junction bases: 3. CDR3 nucleotides: TGTGCCTGGGGCAGGGGGTACACCGGGGAGCTGTTTTTT. Amino acid sequence: CAWGRGYTGELFF.

The chain has TRBV28 and TRBJ1-1, with TRBD1 matching over 8 bases. The CDR3 runs 16 residues. V lost 4 bases, J lost 4 bases, and 11 bases stayed unmatched. Germline V lookup: CDR1 MDHEN, CDR2 SYDVKM. The CDR3 is CASSSSRAGGFTEAFF. The CDR3 nucleotides read TGTGCCAGCAGTTCCTCCCGGGCAGGGGGCTTCACTGAAGCTTTCTTT.

V usage is TRBV9 and J usage is TRBJ2-6; the match to TRBD2 covers 9 bases. The CDR3 length is 18 residues. V was clipped by 4 bases and J by 0 bases; unmatched bases: 8. CDR1 is SGDLS and CDR2 is YYNGEE in the germline V gene. CDR3 protein: CASSTGLAGGSGANVLTF. The CDR3 DNA follows: TGTGCCAGCAGCACGGGACTAGCTGGCGGCTCTGGGGCCAACGTCCTGACTTTC.

This chain connects TRBV5-1 to TRBJ2-5; TRBD2 agrees at 9 bases. CDR3 length: 14 residues. CDR1 and CDR2 from the germline V gene are SGHRS and YFSETQ. V shed 5 bases, J shed 5 bases, and the junction held 7 bases outside the gene matches. CDR3 amino acids: CASSGVAGDETQYF. Written as DNA, the CDR3 is TGCGCCAGCAGTGGGGTAGCGGGGGATGAGACCCAGTACTTC.

J is TRBJ1-2 and V is TRBV11-2, with 8 bases matching TRBD1. CDR1 and CDR2 from the germline V gene are SGHAT and FQNNGV. The length of the CDR3 is 14 residues. The V and J ends lost 5 bases and 8 bases, in that order; junction bases with no gene match: 10. CDR3 region: CASSIYQGARGYTF. The CDR3, as DNA: TGTGCCAGCAGCATTTACCAGGGGGCGCGGGGCTACACCTTC.

V usage is TRBV5-5 and J usage is TRBJ1-1; no reliable D call. The germline CDR1 and CDR2 sequences are SGHKS and YYEKEE (reference sequence). The CDR3 is 14 amino acids. Trimming took 0 bases from V and 0 from J, leaving 6 bases between them. The CDR3 protein is CASSLEQMNTEAFF. DNA for the CDR3: TGTGCCAGCAGCTTGGAACAGATGAACACTGAAGCTTTCTTT.

The CDR3 region is CASSLAGITAGNTIYF. The CDR3 DNA reads as TGCGCCAGCAGCTTGGCGGGGATCACAGCTGGAAACACCATATATTTT. The J gene is TRBJ1-3, the V gene TRBV5-1; D remains ambiguous. V dropped 0 bases and J dropped 2 bases, with 12 bases sitting between them. The germline gives CDR1 SGHRS, CDR2 YFSETQ. This CDR3 contains 16 residues. The whole variable domain, filled in from reference TRBV5-1 and TRBJ1-3, reads KAGVTQTPRYLIKTRGQQVTLSCSPISGHRSVSWYQQTPGQGLQFLFEYFSETQRNKGNFPGRFSGRQFSNSRSEMNVSTLELGDSALYLCASSLAGITAGNTIYFGEGSWLTVV.